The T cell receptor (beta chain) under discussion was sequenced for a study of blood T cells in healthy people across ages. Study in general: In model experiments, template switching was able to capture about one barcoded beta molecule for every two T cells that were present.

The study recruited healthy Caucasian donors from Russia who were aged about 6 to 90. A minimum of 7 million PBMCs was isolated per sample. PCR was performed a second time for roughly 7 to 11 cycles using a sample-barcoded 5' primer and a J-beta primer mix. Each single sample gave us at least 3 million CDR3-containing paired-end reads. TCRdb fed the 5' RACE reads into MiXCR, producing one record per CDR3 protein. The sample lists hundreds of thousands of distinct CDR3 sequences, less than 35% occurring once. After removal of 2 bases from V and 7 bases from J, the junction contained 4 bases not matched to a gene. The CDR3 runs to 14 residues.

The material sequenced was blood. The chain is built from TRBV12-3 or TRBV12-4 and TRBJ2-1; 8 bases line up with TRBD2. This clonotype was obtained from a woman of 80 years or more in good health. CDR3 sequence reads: CASSLNGGANEQFF. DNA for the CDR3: TGTGCCAGCAGTTTAAACGGGGGGGCTAATGAGCAGTTCTTC.